These 10 T cell receptor beta chains originate from one sample sequenced in a study of CD4 T cells in relation to SARS-CoV-2 and coronaviruses. No cognate antigen is known for these TCRs. Before the COVID-19 pandemic, during about 2011-2018, CD4+ T cells were taken from unexposed donors. After approximately 10 days of culture, CD4+ T cells were isolated. Assay: immunoSEQ multiplex PCR; the TCRdb copy retains only in-frame clones and omits some. This table has around 20,000 clones, 74% appearing once. Sequencing input: CD4+ T cells from PBMCs, cultured in vitro. These receptors were collected from a human donor in good health.

The CDR3 nucleotides are TGCAGCGTTGCCAGACAGGGACGAGGCGAAGAACTGTTTTTT. Residues: CSVARQGRGEELFF. V gene TRBV29-1 combines with J gene TRBJ1-4; 7 bases match TRBD1. The V and J ends lost 4 bases and 12 bases, in that order; junction bases with no gene match: 14. CDR3 length: 14 amino acids. The germline V gene has CDR1 SQVTM and CDR2 ANQGSEA.

The V gene is TRBV5-1, the J gene TRBJ2-7; 7 nucleotides align to TRBD2. The junction had 11 bases not matched to a gene; V was cut back by 4 bases and J by 1 base. CDR1 SGHRS and CDR2 YFSETQ come from the germline V gene. The CDR3 consists of 16 residues. CDR3 DNA: TGCGCCAGCAGCCTCAGCTTCGGGGGGACGTCCTACGAGCAGTACTTC. As protein: CASSLSFGGTSYEQYF.

This clone is large by share. V is TRBV7-2 and J is TRBJ2-1; D gene ambiguous. The germline CDR1 and CDR2 sequences are SGHTA and FQGNSA. The CDR3 runs to 12 residues. Deletions cut 4 bases from V and 8 bases from J, with 9 bases between. The CDR3 spells CASSSYLDEQFF. DNA for the CDR3: TGTGCCAGCAGCTCTTATCTCGATGAGCAGTTCTTC.

This sequence joins TRBV19 and TRBJ2-2; 8 bases are a match to TRBD1. The V gene's germline CDR1 is LNHDA and CDR2 SQIVND (reference sequence). This CDR3 spans 19 amino acids. After removal of 1 base from V and 3 bases from J, the junction contained 13 bases not matched to a gene. CDR3 nucleotide sequence: TGTGCCAGTAGTATAGGGACAGGGACCCTCCTGAGGGACACCGGGGAGCTGTTTTTT. Amino acid sequence: CASSIGTGTLLRDTGELFF.

This chain links TRBV6-2 or TRBV6-3 with TRBJ2-5; D uncertain. This CDR3 is built from 14 residues. V dropped 6 bases and J dropped 2 bases, with 13 bases sitting between them. Germline loops: CDR1 MNHEY, CDR2 SVGEGT. The CDR3, as DNA: TGTGCCAGCAGCCCCGTGGGCGGACAAGAGACCCAGTACTTC. The encoded protein is CASSPVGGQETQYF.

This chain joins TRBV2 and TRBJ1-1, with D tentatively TRBD1 (6 bases). The germline V gene encodes CDR1 SNHLY and CDR2 FYNNEI. This CDR3 has 13 residues. V was trimmed by 5 bases and J by 5 bases, leaving 12 bases between them. The CDR3 DNA reads TGTGCCAGCAGTAACAGGGTGGGGACTGAAGCTTTCTTT. Translating it yields CASSNRVGTEAFF.

The chain has TRBV3-1 (or the pseudogene TRBV3-2) and TRBJ2-7; 7 bases map to TRBD1. This CDR3 has 13 amino acids. J was trimmed by 0 bases and V by 6 bases; bases with no gene match: 2. The V gene's germline CDR1 is LGHDT and CDR2 YNNKEL (reference sequence). CDR3 protein: CASRTGSSYEQYF. The DNA of the CDR3 is TGTGCCAGCAGGACAGGGAGCTCCTACGAGCAGTACTTC.

This rearrangement joins TRBV7-9 to TRBJ2-5, with 12 bases that match TRBD1. The V gene end was trimmed by 5 bases and the J gene end by 4 bases; junction bases not matched to a gene: 5. The CDR3 length is 15 residues. CDR1 is SEHNR and CDR2 is FQNEAQ in the germline V gene (reference sequence). This chain's CDR3 is CASSTGTGGRETQYF. CDR3 coding DNA: TGTGCCAGCAGCACCGGGACAGGGGGCAGAGAGACCCAGTACTTC.

V is TRBV24-1 and J is TRBJ2-3, with TRBD1 matching 7 bases. CDR3 length equals 16 residues. Germline trimming cut 3 bases from V and 2 bases from J; bases unmatched to any gene: 7. Germline V gene lookup returns CDR1 KGHDR and CDR2 SFDVKD. CDR3 residues: CATSDATGPITDTQYF. CDR3 bases: TGTGCCACCAGTGATGCGACAGGGCCTATCACAGATACGCAGTATTTT.

The chain is built from TRBV21-1 and TRBJ1-1; the table's D call, TRBD1, has no DNA check behind it. TRBV21-1 counts as a pseudogene. There are 17 residues in the CDR3. The CDR3: CASSKGGAGGLNTEAFF. The DNA for the CDR3 is TGTGCCAGCAGCAAAGGCGGGGCAGGGGGCTTGAACACTGAAGCTTTCTTT.